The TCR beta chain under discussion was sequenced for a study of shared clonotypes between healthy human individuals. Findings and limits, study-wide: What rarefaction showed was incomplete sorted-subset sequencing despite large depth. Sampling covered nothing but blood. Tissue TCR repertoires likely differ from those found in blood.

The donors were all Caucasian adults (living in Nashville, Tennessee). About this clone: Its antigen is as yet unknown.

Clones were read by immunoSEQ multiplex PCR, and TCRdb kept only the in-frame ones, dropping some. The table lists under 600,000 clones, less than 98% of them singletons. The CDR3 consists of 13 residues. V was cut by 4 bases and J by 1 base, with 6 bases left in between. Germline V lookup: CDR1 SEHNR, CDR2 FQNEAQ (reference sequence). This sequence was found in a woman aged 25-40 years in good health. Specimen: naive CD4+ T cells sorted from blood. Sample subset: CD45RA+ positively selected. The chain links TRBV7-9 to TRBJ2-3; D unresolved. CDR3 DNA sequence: TGTGCCAGCAGCTCTTCGGGCACAGATACGCAGTATTTT. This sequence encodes CASSSSGTDTQYF.